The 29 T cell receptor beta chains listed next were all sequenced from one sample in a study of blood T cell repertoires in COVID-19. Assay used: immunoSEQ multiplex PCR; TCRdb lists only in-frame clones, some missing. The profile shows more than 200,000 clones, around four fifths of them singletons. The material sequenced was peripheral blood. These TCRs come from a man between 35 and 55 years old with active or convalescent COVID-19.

The DNA for the CDR3 is TGTGCCAGCAGTCTACGACAGATATCCTACGAGCAGTACTTC. It is translated as CASSLRQISYEQYF. The chain uses TRBV2 and TRBJ2-7, with a tentative D call TRBD1 (5 bases). The V end was cut by 5 bases, the J end by 1 base, with 12 bases between. The CDR3 is made up of 14 amino acids. The V gene's germline CDR1 is SNHLY and CDR2 FYNNEI.

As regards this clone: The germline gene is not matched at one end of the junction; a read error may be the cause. CDR3 nucleotide sequence: TGTGCTAGCAGCTTCAGGCTCACCGGGGAGCTGTTTTTT. Amino acid sequence: CASSFRLTGELFF. V and J are TRBV7-7 and TRBJ2-2; D is undetermined. From germline, CDR1 is SSHAT and CDR2 FNYEAQ (reference sequence). This CDR3 spans 13 amino acids.

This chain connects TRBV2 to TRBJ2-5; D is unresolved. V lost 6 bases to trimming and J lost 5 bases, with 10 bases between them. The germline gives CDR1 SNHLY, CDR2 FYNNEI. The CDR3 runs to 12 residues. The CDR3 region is CASRGDMETQYF. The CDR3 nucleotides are TGTGCCAGCAGGGGCGATATGGAGACCCAGTACTTC.

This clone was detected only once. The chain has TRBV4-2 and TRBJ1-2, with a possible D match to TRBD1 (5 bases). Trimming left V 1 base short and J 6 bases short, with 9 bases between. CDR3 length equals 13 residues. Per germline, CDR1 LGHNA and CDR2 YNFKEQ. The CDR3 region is CASSQGQPHGYTF. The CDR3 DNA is TGTGCCAGCAGCCAAGGACAGCCACATGGCTACACCTTC.

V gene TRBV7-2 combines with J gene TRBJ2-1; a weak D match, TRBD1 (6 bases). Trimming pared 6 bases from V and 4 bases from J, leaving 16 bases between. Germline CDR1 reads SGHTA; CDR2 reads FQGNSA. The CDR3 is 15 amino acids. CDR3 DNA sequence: TGTGCCAGCAGGGGACCCCGGACAGTATACAATGAGCAGTTCTTC. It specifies CASRGPRTVYNEQFF.

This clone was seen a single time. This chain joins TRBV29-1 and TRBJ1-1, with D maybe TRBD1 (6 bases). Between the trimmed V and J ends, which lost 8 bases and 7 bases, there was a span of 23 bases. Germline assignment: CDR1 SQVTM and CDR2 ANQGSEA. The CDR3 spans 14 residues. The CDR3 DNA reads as TGCAGCATAAAACCCGCGGGGGGGCAGAATGAAGCTTTCTTT. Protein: CSIKPAGGQNEAFF.

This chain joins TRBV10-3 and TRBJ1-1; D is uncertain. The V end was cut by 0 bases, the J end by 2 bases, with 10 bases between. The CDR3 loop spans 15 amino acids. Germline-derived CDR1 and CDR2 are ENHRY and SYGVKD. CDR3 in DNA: TGTGCCATCAGTGAGTCGGTACAGACAAACACTGAAGCTTTCTTT. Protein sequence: CAISESVQTNTEAFF.

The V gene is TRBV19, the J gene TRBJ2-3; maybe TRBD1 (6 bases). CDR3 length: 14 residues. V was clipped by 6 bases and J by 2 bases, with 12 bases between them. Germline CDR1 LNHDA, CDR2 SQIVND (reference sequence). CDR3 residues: CASSIDRFTDTQYF. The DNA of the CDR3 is TGTGCCAGTAGCATCGACAGGTTCACAGATACGCAGTATTTT.

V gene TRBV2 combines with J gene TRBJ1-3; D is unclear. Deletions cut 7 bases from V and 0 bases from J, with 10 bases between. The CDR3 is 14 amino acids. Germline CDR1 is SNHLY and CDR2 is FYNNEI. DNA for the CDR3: TGTGCCAGCATGGCGGAAGGCTCTGGAAACACCATATATTTT. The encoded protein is CASMAEGSGNTIYF.

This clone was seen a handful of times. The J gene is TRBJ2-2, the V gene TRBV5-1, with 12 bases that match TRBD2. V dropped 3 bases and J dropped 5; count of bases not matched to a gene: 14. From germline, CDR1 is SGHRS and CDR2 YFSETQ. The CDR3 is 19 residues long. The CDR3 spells CASSSRTSGKLFSTGELFF. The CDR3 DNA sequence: TGCGCCAGCAGCTCCCGGACTAGCGGGAAATTATTTAGTACCGGGGAGCTGTTTTTT.

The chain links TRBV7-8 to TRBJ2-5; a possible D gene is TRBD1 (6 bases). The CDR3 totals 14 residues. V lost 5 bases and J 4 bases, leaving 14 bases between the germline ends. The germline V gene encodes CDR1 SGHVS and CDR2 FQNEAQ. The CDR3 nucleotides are TGTGCCAGCAGCCCCCGTGTAGGGGGAGAGACCCAGTACTTC. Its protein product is CASSPRVGGETQYF.

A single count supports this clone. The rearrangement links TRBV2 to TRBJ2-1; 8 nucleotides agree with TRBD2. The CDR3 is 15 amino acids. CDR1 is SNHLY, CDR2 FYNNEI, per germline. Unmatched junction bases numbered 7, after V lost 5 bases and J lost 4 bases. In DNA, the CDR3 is TGTGCCAGCAGTACCGGGGGGGGCCCTTACAATGAGCAGTTCTTC. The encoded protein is CASSTGGGPYNEQFF.

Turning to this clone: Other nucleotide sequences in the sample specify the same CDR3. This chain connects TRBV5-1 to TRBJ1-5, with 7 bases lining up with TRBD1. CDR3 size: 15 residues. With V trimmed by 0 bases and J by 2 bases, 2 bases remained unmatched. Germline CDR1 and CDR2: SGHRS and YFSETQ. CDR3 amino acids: CASSLGQGGNQPQHF. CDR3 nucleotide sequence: TGCGCCAGCAGCTTGGGGCAGGGGGGCAATCAGCCCCAGCATTTT. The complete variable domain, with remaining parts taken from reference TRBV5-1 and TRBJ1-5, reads KAGVTQTPRYLIKTRGQQVTLSCSPISGHRSVSWYQQTPGQGLQFLFEYFSETQRNKGNFPGRFSGRQFSNSRSEMNVSTLELGDSALYLCASSLGQGGNQPQHFGDGTRLSIL.

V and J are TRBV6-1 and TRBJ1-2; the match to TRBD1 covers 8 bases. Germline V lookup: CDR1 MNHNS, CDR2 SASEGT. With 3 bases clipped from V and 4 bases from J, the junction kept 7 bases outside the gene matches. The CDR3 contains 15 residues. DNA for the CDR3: TGTGCCAGCAGTGAGCCGTCGCAGGGGGCCTATGGCTACACCTTC. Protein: CASSEPSQGAYGYTF.

CDR3 bases: TGTGCCAGCAGCCAAGAGGGGACTAGCGGCCCCTCTACCTACGAGCAGTACTTC. Amino acids: CASSQEGTSGPSTYEQYF. The rearrangement links TRBV4-2 to TRBJ2-7, with 11 positions matching TRBD2. V lost 0 bases to trimming and J lost 2 bases; unmatched junction nucleotides: 9. Per germline, CDR1 LGHNA and CDR2 YNFKEQ. The CDR3 contains 18 residues.

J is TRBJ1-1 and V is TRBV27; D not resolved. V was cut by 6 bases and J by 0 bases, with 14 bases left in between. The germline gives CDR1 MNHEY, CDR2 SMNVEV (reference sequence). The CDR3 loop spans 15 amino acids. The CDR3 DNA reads TGTGCCAGCAGGTGGGCCGGAACAATGAACACTGAAGCTTTCTTT. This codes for CASRWAGTMNTEAFF.

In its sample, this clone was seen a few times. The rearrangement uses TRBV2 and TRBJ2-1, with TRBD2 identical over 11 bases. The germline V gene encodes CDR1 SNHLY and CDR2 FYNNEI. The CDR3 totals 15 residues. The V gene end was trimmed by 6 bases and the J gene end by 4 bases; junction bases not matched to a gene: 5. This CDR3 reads CASRAGTSGYNEQFF. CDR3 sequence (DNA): TGTGCCAGCAGGGCCGGGACTAGCGGTTACAATGAGCAGTTCTTC.

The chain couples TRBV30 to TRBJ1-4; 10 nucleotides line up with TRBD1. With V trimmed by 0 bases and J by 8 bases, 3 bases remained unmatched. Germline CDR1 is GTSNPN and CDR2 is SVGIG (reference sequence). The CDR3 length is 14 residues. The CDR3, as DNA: TGTGCCTGGAGTGTAGGGACAGGGGTCGAAAAACTGTTTTTT. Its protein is CAWSVGTGVEKLFF. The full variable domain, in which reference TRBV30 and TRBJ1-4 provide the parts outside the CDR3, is SQTIHQWPATLVQPVGSPLSLECTVEGTSNPNLYWYRQAAGRGLQLLFYSVGIGQISSEVPQNLSASRPQDRQFILSSKKLLLSDSGFYLCAWSVGTGVEKLFFGSGTQLSVL.

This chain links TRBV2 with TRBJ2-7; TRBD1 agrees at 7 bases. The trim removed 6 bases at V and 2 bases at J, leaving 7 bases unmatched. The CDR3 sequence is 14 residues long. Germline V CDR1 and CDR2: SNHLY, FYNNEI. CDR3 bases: TGTGCCAGCAGACGGACAGGCAACACCTACGAGCAGTACTTC. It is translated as CASRRTGNTYEQYF.

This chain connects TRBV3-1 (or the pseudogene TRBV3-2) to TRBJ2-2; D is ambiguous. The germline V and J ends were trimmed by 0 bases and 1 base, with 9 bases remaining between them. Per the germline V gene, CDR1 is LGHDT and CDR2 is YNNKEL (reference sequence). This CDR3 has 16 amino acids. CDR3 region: CASSQEAHRNTGELFF. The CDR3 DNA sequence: TGTGCCAGCAGCCAAGAAGCCCACAGGAACACCGGGGAGCTGTTTTTT.

CDR3 protein: CASSQGERTEAFF. In DNA form, the CDR3 reads TGTGCCAGCAGCCAGGGGGAGAGGACTGAAGCTTTCTTT. The genes are TRBV2 and TRBJ1-1; 7 bases align to TRBD1. Germline-derived CDR1 and CDR2 are SNHLY and FYNNEI. V dropped 6 bases and J dropped 5; count of bases not matched to a gene: 6. CDR3 length: 13 amino acids.

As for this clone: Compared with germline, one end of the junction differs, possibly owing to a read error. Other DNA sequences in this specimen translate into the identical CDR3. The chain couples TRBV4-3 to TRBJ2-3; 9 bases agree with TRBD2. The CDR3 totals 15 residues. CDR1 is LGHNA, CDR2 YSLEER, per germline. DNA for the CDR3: TGCGCCAGCAGCCAAGGAAGGGCTAGCGGGGATACACAGTATTTT. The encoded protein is CASSQGRASGDTQYF.

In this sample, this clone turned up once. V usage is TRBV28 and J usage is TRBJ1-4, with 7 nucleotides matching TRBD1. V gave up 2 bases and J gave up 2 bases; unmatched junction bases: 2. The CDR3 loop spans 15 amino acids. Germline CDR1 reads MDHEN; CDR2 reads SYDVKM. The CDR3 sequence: CASSLGGGTNEKLFF. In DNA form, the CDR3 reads TGTGCCAGCAGTTTAGGAGGGGGCACTAATGAAAAACTGTTTTTT.

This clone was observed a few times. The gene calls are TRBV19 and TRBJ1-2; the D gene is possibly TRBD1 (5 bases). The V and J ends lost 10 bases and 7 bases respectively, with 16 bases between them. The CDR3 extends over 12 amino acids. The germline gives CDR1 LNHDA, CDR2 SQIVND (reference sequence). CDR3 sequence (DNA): TGTGCCACCCGGGCGGGGACCTTTGGCTACACCTTC. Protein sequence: CATRAGTFGYTF.

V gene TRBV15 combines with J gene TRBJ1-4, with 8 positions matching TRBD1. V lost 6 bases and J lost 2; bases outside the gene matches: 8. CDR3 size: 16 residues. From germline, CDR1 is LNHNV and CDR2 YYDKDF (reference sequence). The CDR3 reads CATSRQGRDTNEKLFF. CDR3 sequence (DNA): TGTGCCACCAGTCGACAGGGGCGAGACACTAATGAAAAACTGTTTTTT.

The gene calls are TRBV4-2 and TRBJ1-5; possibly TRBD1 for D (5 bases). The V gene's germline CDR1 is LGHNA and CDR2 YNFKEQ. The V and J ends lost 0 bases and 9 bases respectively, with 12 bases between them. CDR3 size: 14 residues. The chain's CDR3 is CASSQEEQGWPQHF. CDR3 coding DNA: TGTGCCAGCAGCCAAGAAGAGCAGGGCTGGCCCCAGCATTTT.

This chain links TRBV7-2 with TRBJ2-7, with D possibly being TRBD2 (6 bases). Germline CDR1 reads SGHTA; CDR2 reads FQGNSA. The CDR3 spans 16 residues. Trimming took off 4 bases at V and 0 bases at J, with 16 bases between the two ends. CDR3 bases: TGTGCCAGCAGCTATAGGTCGGGAGCGAGCTCCTACGAGCAGTACTTC. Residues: CASSYRSGASSYEQYF.

The CDR3 nucleotides read TGTGCCAGCAGCCGTTCACAAGAGACCCAGTACTTC. Translating it yields CASSRSQETQYF. V usage is TRBV3-1 (or the pseudogene TRBV3-2) and J usage is TRBJ2-5; no clear D. The CDR3 covers 12 residues. From germline, CDR1 is LGHDT and CDR2 YNNKEL (reference sequence). The germline V and J ends were trimmed by 4 bases and 2 bases, with 5 bases remaining between them.

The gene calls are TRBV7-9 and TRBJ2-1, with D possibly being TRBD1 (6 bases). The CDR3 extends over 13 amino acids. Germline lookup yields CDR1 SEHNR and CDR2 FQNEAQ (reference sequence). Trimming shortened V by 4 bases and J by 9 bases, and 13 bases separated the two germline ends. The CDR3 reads CASSWRQDSEQFF. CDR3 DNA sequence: TGTGCCAGCAGCTGGAGACAGGACAGTGAGCAGTTCTTC.